This TCR beta chain originates from a study of T cell changes during pregnancy in multiple sclerosis. Data came from immunoSEQ multiplex PCR; TCRdb stores just in-frame clones and leaves some out. The sample holds tens of thousands of clones; about 90% are singletons and the top ten take about 0.64%. This CDR3 region has 14 residues. Trimming cost V 2 bases and J 7 bases, with 9 bases left between them. In germline, CDR1 is SGHTA, CDR2 FQGNSA. The source material was CD4+ T cells from peripheral blood mononuclear cells, sampled after pregnancy. This chain links TRBV7-2 with TRBJ1-6, with no clear D. The clonotype comes from a female donor with multiple sclerosis, enrolled in a pregnancy study. The CDR3 region has the DNA TGTGCCAGCAGCTTATACCGCGCAAATTCACCCCTCCACTTT. It yields the protein CASSLYRANSPLHF.